What follows is one T cell receptor (beta chain) and its context. What it binds is unknown. The sample belongs to a study of shared clonotypes between healthy human individuals. Study findings and constraints: The represented genetic and exposure-history diversity was limited by the small number of donors.

The CDR3 contains 13 residues. V lost 5 bases to trimming and J lost 5 bases, with 12 bases between them. CDR1 and CDR2 from the germline V gene are SEHNR and FQNEAQ (reference sequence). Unsorted PBMC DNA underwent sequencing on ten immunoSEQ deep assay plates. This table comes from immunoSEQ multiplex PCR, and its TCRdb copy is limited to in-frame clones, with some not included. The table has fewer than 600,000 clones, roughly four fifths seen once; the top ten hold approximately 12%. This chain connects TRBV7-9 to TRBJ2-5; TRBD1 or TRBD2 may be the D gene (5 bases each). The TCR comes from a woman between 35 and 50 years old in good health. Some clones in this sample may be carry-over from other donors' samples. Source material: PBMCs. The CDR3 loop reads CASSRGQHETQYF. In DNA form, the CDR3 reads TGTGCCAGCAGCCGGGGCCAGCACGAGACCCAGTACTTC.